Presented here are 31 T cell receptor beta chains from one specimen sequenced in a study of cytomegalovirus exposure and HLA in healthy donors. Primers for the PCR totalled 60 Vbeta and 13 Jbeta. Measured with immunoSEQ multiplex PCR; TCRdb has only the in-frame clones, and not every one. The repertoire holds roughly 200,000 clones, with around 83% as singletons. The sequencing sample was made of PBMCs. All receptors derive from a man in his forties or fifties in good health and CMV-seronegative.

The chain combines TRBV15 with TRBJ2-5, with TRBD1 matching 7 bases. V was clipped by 1 base and J by 5 bases; unmatched bases: 7. Germline lookup yields CDR1 LNHNV and CDR2 YYDKDF (reference sequence). The CDR3 is 15 residues long. CDR3 bases: TGTGCCACCAGCAGAGTACAGGGGCGAGGGGAGACCCAGTACTTC. Protein sequence: CATSRVQGRGETQYF.

This rearrangement joins TRBV7-2 to TRBJ1-6; 8 positions match TRBD1. Unmatched junction bases numbered 4, after V lost 3 bases and J lost 9 bases. The CDR3 totals 14 residues. Germline V lookup: CDR1 SGHTA, CDR2 FQGNSA. The CDR3 bases are TGTGCCAGCAGCTTGACAGGGGACACTTCACCCCTCCACTTT. This codes for CASSLTGDTSPLHF.

This clone was detected a few times. This sequence joins TRBV4-3 and TRBJ2-7; 12 bases map to TRBD1. The junction had 4 bases not matched to a gene; V was cut back by 0 bases and J by 4 bases. This CDR3 has 16 residues. Germline V gene sequence: CDR1 LGHNA, CDR2 YSLEER. This chain's CDR3 is CASSQDWGQGAYEQYF. In DNA, the CDR3 is TGCGCCAGCAGCCAAGACTGGGGACAGGGGGCGTACGAGCAGTACTTC.

This chain uses TRBV2 with TRBJ2-7; D not certain. The germline V gene has CDR1 SNHLY and CDR2 FYNNEI. The CDR3 runs to 13 residues. Trimming removed 3 bases from V and 2 bases from J, with 8 bases in between. The CDR3 sequence: CASSELGPYEQYF. In DNA form, the CDR3 reads TGTGCCAGCAGTGAGCTAGGCCCCTACGAGCAGTACTTC.

The V call is TRBV9, the J call TRBJ2-7, with TRBD1 matching over 7 bases. The length of the CDR3 is 16 residues. Germline V gene sequence: CDR1 SGDLS, CDR2 YYNGEE. The V and J ends lost 4 bases and 0 bases, in that order; junction bases with no gene match: 10. This CDR3 reads CASSPGQPPSSYEQYF. The DNA for the CDR3 is TGTGCCAGCAGCCCGGGACAGCCCCCCAGCTCCTACGAGCAGTACTTC.

This clone was counted a few times. V and J are TRBV19 and TRBJ2-2; 9 bases map to TRBD1. This CDR3 is 15 amino acids long. The V and J ends lost 6 bases and 5 bases, in that order; junction bases with no gene match: 7. CDR1 is LNHDA and CDR2 is SQIVND in the germline V gene (reference sequence). CDR3 loop: CASRTGQGRTGELFF. The CDR3 nucleotides are TGTGCCAGTAGGACAGGACAGGGGCGTACCGGGGAGCTGTTTTTT.

A remark on this clone: The sample contains more than one DNA sequence encoding this CDR3. The chain joins TRBV28 to TRBJ2-7; D not certain. The V and J ends lost 1 base and 3 bases respectively, with 4 bases between them. CDR3 length: 12 residues. CDR1 is MDHEN and CDR2 is SYDVKM in the germline V gene. The CDR3: CASSLSRYEQYF. The CDR3 region has the DNA TGTGCCAGCAGTTTATCGCGCTACGAGCAGTACTTC.

V gene TRBV9 combines with J gene TRBJ2-7; 10 bases map to TRBD1. The CDR3 contains 15 residues. The trim removed 1 base at V and 5 bases at J, leaving 6 bases unmatched. Germline assignment: CDR1 SGDLS and CDR2 YYNGEE. CDR3: CASSVMGQGPHEQYF. The CDR3, as DNA: TGTGCCAGCAGCGTAATGGGACAGGGGCCGCACGAGCAGTACTTC. The entire variable domain, with the rest obtained from reference TRBV9 and TRBJ2-7, is as follows: DSGVTQTPKHLITATGQRVTLRCSPRSGDLSVYWYQQSLDQGLQFLIQYYNGEERAKGNILERFSAQQFPDLHSELNLSSLELGDSALYFCASSVMGQGPHEQYFGPGTRLTVT.

The genes are TRBV7-2 and TRBJ2-3; no clear D gene. Between the trimmed V and J ends, which lost 1 base and 9 bases, there was a span of 5 bases. The CDR3 length is 11 residues. CDR1 and CDR2 (germline): SGHTA, FQGNSA. The CDR3 protein is CASSLGGTQYF. For the CDR3, the DNA is TGTGCCAGCAGCTTAGGTGGCACGCAGTATTTT.

The chain employs TRBV9 and TRBJ1-2; 10 bases are shared with TRBD1. Germline V gene lookup returns CDR1 SGDLS and CDR2 YYNGEE. The J segment lost 4 bases and the V segment lost 4 bases, leaving 7 bases of the junction unmatched. CDR3 length: 15 residues. Here the CDR3 DNA reads TGTGCCAGCAGCCCGGGGACAGGGGTCGGCTATGGCTACACCTTC. Encoded protein: CASSPGTGVGYGYTF.

The CDR3 bases are TGTGCCAGCAGCTTAAGTAGACAGGGGACTGAAGCTTTCTTT. The encoded protein is CASSLSRQGTEAFF. The chain links TRBV7-3 to TRBJ1-1; 8 bases are a match to TRBD1. Germline assignment: CDR1 SGHTA and CDR2 FQGTGA. V was clipped by 1 base and J by 5 bases; unmatched bases: 3. This CDR3 spans 14 amino acids. The whole variable domain, filled in from reference TRBV7-3 and TRBJ1-1, reads GAGVSQTPSNKVTEKGKYVELRCDPISGHTALYWYRQSLGQGPEFLIYFQGTGAADDSGLPNDRFFAVRPEGSVSTLKIQRTERGDSAVYLCASSLSRQGTEAFFGQGTRLTVV.

The chain joins TRBV29-1 to TRBJ2-1; 7 bases are shared with TRBD2. Trimming removed 1 base from V and 4 bases from J; junction bases left unmatched: 10. The CDR3 is 16 amino acids. Germline V lookup: CDR1 SQVTM, CDR2 ANQGSEA. CDR3 in amino acids: CSVEGPPSGVYNEQFF. CDR3 coding DNA: TGCAGCGTTGAAGGGCCGCCTAGCGGAGTATACAATGAGCAGTTCTTC.

The V call is TRBV2, the J call TRBJ2-3; 7 bases map to TRBD1. The CDR3 has 14 amino acids. V shed 3 bases, J shed 4 bases, and the junction held 4 bases outside the gene matches. Germline lookup yields CDR1 SNHLY and CDR2 FYNNEI. The CDR3 loop is CASSDNRGADTQYF. DNA for the CDR3: TGTGCCAGCAGTGATAACAGGGGCGCAGATACGCAGTATTTT.

The chain employs TRBV30 and TRBJ1-2, with D possibly matching TRBD1 (5 bases). In germline, CDR1 is GTSNPN, CDR2 SVGIG (reference sequence). The germline V and J ends were trimmed by 0 bases and 5 bases, with 16 bases remaining between them. The CDR3 extends over 15 amino acids. The CDR3 DNA sequence: TGTGCCTGGAGTGTTAGCCAGGGCGGAGATTATGGCTACACCTTC. Translation: CAWSVSQGGDYGYTF.

This clone was found a few times. The V call is TRBV6-1, the J call TRBJ1-1; D remains ambiguous. The CDR3 runs to 13 residues. Germline CDR1 MNHNS, CDR2 SASEGT. V shed 0 bases and J shed 11 bases, with 13 bases lying between them. The CDR3 nucleotides read TGTGCCAGCAGTGAAGCGGAACGGCGGGAGGCTTTCTTT. Translated, it gives CASSEAERREAFF.

The rearrangement uses TRBV18 and TRBJ2-3; 7 nucleotides align to TRBD1. The CDR3 runs 16 residues. V lost 0 bases and J lost 2; bases outside the gene matches: 5. Germline V lookup: CDR1 KGHSH, CDR2 LQKENI. CDR3 in DNA: TGTGCCAGCTCACCACCTGGGACAGCGGCCACAGATACGCAGTATTTT. Amino acids: CASSPPGTAATDTQYF.

The chain uses TRBV2 and TRBJ1-6; the match to TRBD1 covers 8 bases. Germline CDR1 and CDR2: SNHLY and FYNNEI. The V segment lost 6 bases and the J segment 10 bases; nucleotides outside the gene matches: 8. This CDR3 contains 14 residues. The CDR3 nucleotides are TGTGCCAGCAGGGTACAGGGGGTAAGGTCACCCCTCCACTTT. Protein sequence: CASRVQGVRSPLHF.

J is TRBJ2-3 and V is TRBV5-6; 8 bases fit TRBD1. This CDR3 comprises 15 residues. V was clipped by 5 bases and J by 3 bases; unmatched bases: 8. Germline CDR1 and CDR2: SGHDT and YYEEEE. The CDR3 here is CASRTTGVGTDTQYF. The DNA of the CDR3 is TGTGCCAGCAGGACGACAGGGGTGGGTACAGATACGCAGTATTTT.

J is TRBJ1-1 and V is TRBV5-1; 9 nucleotides agree with TRBD1. J was trimmed by 2 bases and V by 6 bases; bases with no gene match: 14. In germline, CDR1 is SGHRS, CDR2 YFSETQ. CDR3 size: 17 residues. CDR3 in amino acids: CASTLSAGQGSNTEAFF. The CDR3 nucleotides are TGCGCCAGCACCCTGTCAGCGGGACAGGGTTCCAACACTGAAGCTTTCTTT. The full variable domain, its missing parts supplied by reference TRBV5-1 and TRBJ1-1, is KAGVTQTPRYLIKTRGQQVTLSCSPISGHRSVSWYQQTPGQGLQFLFEYFSETQRNKGNFPGRFSGRQFSNSRSEMNVSTLELGDSALYLCASTLSAGQGSNTEAFFGQGTRLTVV.

The table lists this clone with a few counts. The chain carries TRBV7-9 and TRBJ1-4, with D unresolved. With 1 base removed from V and 4 bases from J, the gap between germline ends came to 7 bases. This CDR3 spans 14 amino acids. Germline CDR1 SEHNR, CDR2 FQNEAQ (reference sequence). The CDR3 here is CASSLGHINEKLFF. The CDR3 region has the DNA TGTGCCAGCAGCTTAGGACACATTAATGAAAAACTGTTTTTT.

This clone was counted once. CDR3 DNA sequence: TGTGCCAGCAGCTCTAGACAGTACACTGAAGCTTTCTTT. Protein: CASSSRQYTEAFF. The chain has TRBV7-3 and TRBJ1-1; D is perhaps TRBD1 (5 bases). Germline V CDR1 and CDR2: SGHTA, FQGTGA. The CDR3 contains 13 residues. Trimming left V 4 bases short and J 3 bases short, with 9 bases between.

The V and J genes are TRBV6-5 and TRBJ2-7, with a tentative D call TRBD2 (5 bases). The V end was cut by 5 bases, the J end by 3 bases, with 14 bases between. The CDR3 runs 14 residues. CDR1 and CDR2 from the germline V gene are MNHEY and SVGAGI. This chain's CDR3 is CASSEREKGYEQYF. The CDR3 coding sequence is TGTGCCAGCAGTGAGAGGGAAAAAGGCTACGAGCAGTACTTC.

CDR3 DNA: TGTGCCAGCAGCTCCGGAGGAGGGTACACCGGGGAGCTGTTTTTT. This sequence encodes CASSSGGGYTGELFF. The gene calls are TRBV7-2 and TRBJ2-2; D perhaps matches TRBD2 (6 bases). Trimming took 4 bases from V and 3 from J, leaving 12 bases between them. The CDR3 contains 15 residues. From germline, CDR1 is SGHTA and CDR2 FQGNSA.

V is TRBV18 and J is TRBJ1-4; 8 bases match TRBD1. The CDR3 has 16 residues. V shed 2 bases and J 5 bases; nucleotides not matched to a gene: 7. CDR1 and CDR2 (germline): KGHSH, LQKENI. Here the CDR3 reads CASSPMRTGSNEKLFF. In DNA, the CDR3 is TGTGCCAGCTCACCAATGCGGACAGGGAGCAATGAAAAACTGTTTTTT.

This clone was counted a few times. The chain combines TRBV5-1 with TRBJ1-4, with D possibly matching TRBD1 (6 bases). Trimming removed 1 base from V and 8 bases from J, with 12 bases in between. Germline assignment: CDR1 SGHRS and CDR2 YFSETQ. The CDR3 loop spans 14 amino acids. This chain's CDR3 is CASSLTGPSEKLFF. The CDR3, as DNA: TGCGCCAGCAGCTTGACAGGGCCTAGCGAAAAACTGTTTTTT.

J is TRBJ2-7 and V is TRBV4-3, with 7 bases identical to TRBD2. Trimming cost V 0 bases and J 2 bases; bases outside gene matches: 10. Germline CDR1 LGHNA, CDR2 YSLEER. The CDR3 is 17 residues long. The CDR3 region has the DNA TGCGCCAGCAGCCAAGAAGTTGGGAGGGGCACCCCCTACGAGCAGTACTTC. Protein product: CASSQEVGRGTPYEQYF.

The gene calls are TRBV29-1 and TRBJ1-1; D perhaps matches TRBD1 (6 bases). The V end lost 2 bases, the J end lost 6 bases, and 10 bases lay between the germline ends. The germline V gene has CDR1 SQVTM and CDR2 ANQGSEA. The CDR3 spans 12 residues. In DNA, the CDR3 is TGCAGCGTTGAACGGGGGGGCGCTGAAGCTTTCTTT. It yields the protein CSVERGGAEAFF.

As regards this clone: A far larger clone differs by one base, so this is likely a read error. This rearrangement joins TRBV14 to TRBJ2-3; 9 nucleotides match TRBD1. The CDR3 runs to 14 residues. V trimming: 4 bases; J trimming: 3 bases; junction bases outside the gene matches: 2. Germline CDR1 and CDR2: SGHDN and FVKESK. The CDR3 reads CASSRTGATDTQYF. DNA for the CDR3: TGTGCCAGCAGCCGGACAGGGGCGACAGATACGCAGTATTTT.

This clone was seen only once. This sequence joins TRBV11-3 and TRBJ2-2; 7 bases are shared with TRBD2. The V and J ends lost 5 bases and 6 bases, in that order; junction bases with no gene match: 9. Germline CDR1 reads SGHNT; CDR2 reads YENEEA. This CDR3 comprises 15 residues. The CDR3 loop is CASSAAGVPSGELFF. CDR3 sequence (DNA): TGTGCCAGCAGCGCCGCGGGGGTACCTTCCGGGGAGCTGTTTTTT.

The chain employs TRBV19 and TRBJ1-1; D is perhaps TRBD1 (5 bases). The CDR3 has 13 amino acids. Germline CDR1 is LNHDA and CDR2 is SQIVND (reference sequence). The V end was cut by 2 bases, the J end by 4 bases, with 8 bases between. The CDR3 spells CASSIKGSTEAFF. Written as DNA, the CDR3 is TGTGCCAGTAGTATAAAGGGGTCCACTGAAGCTTTCTTT.

V is TRBV27 and J is TRBJ2-2, with a possible D match to TRBD1 (6 bases). V dropped 1 base and J dropped 6 bases, with 18 bases sitting between them. Germline CDR1 reads MNHEY; CDR2 reads SMNVEV (reference sequence). This CDR3 has 17 amino acids. CDR3 loop: CASSLLAVGQFPGELFF. CDR3 DNA sequence: TGTGCCAGCAGTTTATTAGCCGTGGGACAATTTCCCGGGGAGCTGTTTTTT.